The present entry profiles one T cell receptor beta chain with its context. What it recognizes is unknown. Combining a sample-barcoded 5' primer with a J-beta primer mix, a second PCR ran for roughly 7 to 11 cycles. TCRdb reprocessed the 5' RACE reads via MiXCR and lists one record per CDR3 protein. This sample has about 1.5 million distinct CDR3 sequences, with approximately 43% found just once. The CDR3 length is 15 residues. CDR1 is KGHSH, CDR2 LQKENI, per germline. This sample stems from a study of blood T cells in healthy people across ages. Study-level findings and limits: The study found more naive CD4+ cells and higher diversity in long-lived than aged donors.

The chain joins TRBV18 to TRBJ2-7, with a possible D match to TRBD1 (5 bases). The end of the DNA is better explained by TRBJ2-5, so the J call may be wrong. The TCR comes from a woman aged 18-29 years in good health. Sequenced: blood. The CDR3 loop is CASSPAKGATETQYF. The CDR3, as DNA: TGTGCCAGCTCACCAGCGAAAGGGGCCACTGAGACCCAGTACTTC.